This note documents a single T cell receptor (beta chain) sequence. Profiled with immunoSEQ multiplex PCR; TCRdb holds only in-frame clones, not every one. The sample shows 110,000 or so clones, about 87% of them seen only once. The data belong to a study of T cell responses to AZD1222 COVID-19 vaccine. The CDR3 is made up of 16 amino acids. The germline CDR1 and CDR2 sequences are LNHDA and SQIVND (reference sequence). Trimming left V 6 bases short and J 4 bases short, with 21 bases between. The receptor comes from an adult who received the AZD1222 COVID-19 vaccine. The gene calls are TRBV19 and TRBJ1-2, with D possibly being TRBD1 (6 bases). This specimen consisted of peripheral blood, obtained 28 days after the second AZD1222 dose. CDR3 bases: TGTGCCAGTAGCCCCATTGAGGCAGGGGCCGCCTATGGCTACACCTTC. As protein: CASSPIEAGAAYGYTF.